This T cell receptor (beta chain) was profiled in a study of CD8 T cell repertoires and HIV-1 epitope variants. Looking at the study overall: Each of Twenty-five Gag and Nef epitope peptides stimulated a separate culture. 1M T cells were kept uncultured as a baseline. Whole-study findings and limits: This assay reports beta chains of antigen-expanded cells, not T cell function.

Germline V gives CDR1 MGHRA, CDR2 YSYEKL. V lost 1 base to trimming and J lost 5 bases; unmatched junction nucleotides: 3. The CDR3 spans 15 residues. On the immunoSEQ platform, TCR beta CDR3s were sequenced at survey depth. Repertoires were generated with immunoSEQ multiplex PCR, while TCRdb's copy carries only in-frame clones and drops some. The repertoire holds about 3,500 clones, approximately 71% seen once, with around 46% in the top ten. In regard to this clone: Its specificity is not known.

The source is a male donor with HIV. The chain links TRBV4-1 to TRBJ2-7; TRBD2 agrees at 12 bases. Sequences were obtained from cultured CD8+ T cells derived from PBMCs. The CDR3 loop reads CASSQGGLAGNEQYF. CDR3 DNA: TGCGCCAGCAGCCAAGGCGGACTAGCGGGGAACGAGCAGTACTTC.